A single sample is the source of the 32 T cell receptor beta chains below, sequenced in a study of T-cell reconstitution after alpha-beta-depleted transplantation in children. The TCRbeta library incorporated unique molecular identifiers. TCRdb re-derived calls from the PCR reads in MiXCR, one entry per CDR3 protein. The table has 250,000 to 400,000 distinct CDR3 sequences, roughly 25% seen once; the top ten hold approximately 9.9%. The specimen comprised PBMCs, mostly from graft donor cells, sampled 180 days after TCRalphabeta/CD19-depleted stem cell transplant. The source is a male patient aged 10 to 17 who had a stem cell transplant for acute lymphoblastic leukemia, so the T cells may come from the graft donor.

This chain joins TRBV5-1 and TRBJ1-4; D unresolved. CDR1 and CDR2 (germline): SGHRS, YFSETQ. V was clipped by 4 bases and J by 0 bases, with 7 bases between them. The CDR3 covers 14 residues. The CDR3, as DNA: TGCGCCAGCAGCGAGCTTGCAACTAATGAAAAACTGTTTTTT. It is translated as CASSELATNEKLFF.

The chain combines TRBV7-9 with TRBJ2-7, with D perhaps matching TRBD2 (5 bases). The CDR3 has 14 amino acids. Trimming removed 0 bases from V and 4 bases from J, with 10 bases in between. CDR1 and CDR2 (germline): SEHNR, FQNEAQ (reference sequence). The CDR3 sequence: CASSLAIREYEQYF. CDR3 bases: TGTGCCAGCAGCTTAGCGATAAGGGAGTACGAGCAGTACTTC.

The CDR3 reads CSARSFRGDQPQHF. The CDR3 nucleotides are TGCAGTGCTAGAAGTTTCAGGGGGGATCAGCCCCAGCATTTT. The chain combines TRBV20-1 with TRBJ1-5, with 7 bases matching TRBD1. Germline values: CDR1 DFQATT, CDR2 SNEGSKA (reference sequence). The CDR3 has 14 residues. With V trimmed by 2 bases and J by 5 bases, 6 bases remained unmatched.

This chain links TRBV6-5 with TRBJ2-1, with 9 bases fitting TRBD2. CDR3 size: 16 residues. CDR1 MNHEY and CDR2 SVGAGI come from the germline V gene. J lost 6 bases, V lost 0 bases, and 6 bases had no gene match. The CDR3 DNA is TGTGCCAGCAGTTACTCGATAAAGCGGGAGGCCAATGAGCAGTTCTTC. It specifies CASSYSIKREANEQFF.

The V and J genes are TRBV5-1 and TRBJ2-1; possibly TRBD2 for D (5 bases). CDR3 size: 11 residues. The germline V and J ends were trimmed by 0 bases and 13 bases, with 8 bases remaining between them. Germline loops: CDR1 SGHRS, CDR2 YFSETQ. The CDR3: CASSLDSAQFF. The CDR3 DNA sequence: TGCGCCAGCAGCTTGGATAGCGCCCAGTTCTTC.

The chain combines TRBV10-3 with TRBJ2-7; D may be TRBD1 (6 bases). The CDR3 runs 14 residues. Germline V gives CDR1 ENHRY, CDR2 SYGVKD. Trimming left V 7 bases short and J 3 bases short, with 16 bases between. The CDR3 nucleotides read TGTGCCATCACCGACAGGCCCCGCGGCTACGAGCAGTACTTC. Amino acids: CAITDRPRGYEQYF.

Details on this clonotype: At one boundary the junction diverges from the germline segment, which might be a read error. This sequence joins TRBV7-8 and TRBJ2-1; no firm D call. CDR1 and CDR2 from the germline V gene are SGHVS and FQNEAQ. The CDR3 has 12 residues. The CDR3 spells CASRRFWNELFF. The CDR3, as DNA: TGTGCCAGCAGACGGTTTTGGAATGAGCTGTTCTTC. The full variable domain, in which reference TRBV7-8 and TRBJ2-1 provide the parts outside the CDR3, is GAGVSQSPRYKVAKRGQDVALRCDPISGHVSLFWYQQALGQGPEFLTYFQNEAQLDKSGLPSDRFFAERPEGSVSTLKIQRTQQEDSAVYLCASRRFWNELFFGPGTRLTVL.

This clonotype was counted a few times. The chain combines TRBV13 with TRBJ2-7; 13 positions match TRBD2. The germline gives CDR1 PRHDT, CDR2 FYEKMQ (reference sequence). With V trimmed by 7 bases and J by 6 bases, 6 bases remained unmatched. This CDR3 is 14 amino acids long. DNA of the CDR3: TGTGCCAGCACCACTCGACTAGCGGGAGGCGAGCAGTACTTC. Translating gives CASTTRLAGGEQYF.

V and J are TRBV6-5 and TRBJ2-3, with TRBD1 matching 7 bases. CDR3 length: 14 amino acids. Germline V gene sequence: CDR1 MNHEY, CDR2 SVGAGI. Trimming removed 2 bases from V and 5 bases from J; junction bases left unmatched: 4. The CDR3 region has the DNA TGTGCCAGCAGTTACACGTACAGGGGAGATACGCAGTATTTT. Translating it yields CASSYTYRGDTQYF.

This clonotype was detected only a few times. The gene calls are TRBV4-1 and TRBJ2-2; 10 bases line up with TRBD1. Germline loops: CDR1 MGHRA, CDR2 YSYEKL. V gave up 1 base and J gave up 6 bases; unmatched junction bases: 11. The CDR3 is 18 residues long. The CDR3 region has the DNA TGCGCCAGCAGCCAAGGGGGACCGGGACAGGGGACTCCCGGGGAGCTGTTTTTT. Protein: CASSQGGPGQGTPGELFF.

This chain connects TRBV5-6 to TRBJ2-2; the D gene is possibly TRBD1 (5 bases). Trimming took 2 bases from V and 10 from J, leaving 9 bases between them. The CDR3 is made up of 12 amino acids. The germline gives CDR1 SGHDT, CDR2 YYEEEE. CDR3 bases: TGTGCCAGCAGCTTCGCAGGGATGGAGCTGTTTTTT. Translated, it gives CASSFAGMELFF.

This clonotype was seen a few times. V usage is TRBV25-1 and J usage is TRBJ1-1; 9 nucleotides line up with TRBD1. J gave up 4 bases and V 6 bases, and 9 bases lay outside the gene matches. Germline loops: CDR1 MGHDK, CDR2 SYGVNS. The CDR3 totals 15 residues. The chain's CDR3 is CASRRTGAWGTEAFF. Here the CDR3 DNA reads TGTGCCAGCAGACGGACAGGGGCTTGGGGCACTGAAGCTTTCTTT.

The V call is TRBV27, the J call TRBJ1-1; 9 nucleotides match TRBD1. Germline trimming cut 8 bases from V and 5 bases from J; bases unmatched to any gene: 9. The germline V gene encodes CDR1 MNHEY and CDR2 SMNVEV (reference sequence). The CDR3 spans 14 residues. CDR3 sequence (DNA): TGTGCCAGCGGACGAAACAGGGGGCTGACTGAAGCTTTCTTT. Amino acids: CASGRNRGLTEAFF.

V gene TRBV5-1 combines with J gene TRBJ2-6, with 8 positions matching TRBD1. The CDR3 consists of 16 residues. CDR1 is SGHRS, CDR2 YFSETQ, per germline. With 6 bases clipped from V and 2 bases from J, the junction kept 7 bases outside the gene matches. The CDR3 nucleotides are TGCGCCAGCACTCCAGGACAGGGTGCTGGGGCCAACGTCCTGACTTTC. As protein: CASTPGQGAGANVLTF.

This clonotype has only a few counts. This chain connects TRBV5-1 to TRBJ1-2, with 7 bases matching TRBD1. Germline V CDR1 and CDR2: SGHRS, YFSETQ. V lost 7 bases and J lost 2; bases outside the gene matches: 11. This CDR3 has 15 amino acids. The CDR3 DNA reads TGCGCCAGCCGTACGACAGGGCTCCAAAACTATGGCTACACCTTC. This gives the protein CASRTTGLQNYGYTF. The full variable domain, its missing parts supplied by reference TRBV5-1 and TRBJ1-2, is KAGVTQTPRYLIKTRGQQVTLSCSPISGHRSVSWYQQTPGQGLQFLFEYFSETQRNKGNFPGRFSGRQFSNSRSEMNVSTLELGDSALYLCASRTTGLQNYGYTFGSGTRLTVV.

This clonotype occurred a few times. This may stem from a read error, because a much larger clone lies one nucleotide away. This sequence joins TRBV7-2 and TRBJ2-3; 14 bases agree with TRBD2. Germline-derived CDR1 and CDR2 are SGHTA and FQGNSA. The CDR3 runs 16 residues. CDR3 protein: CASSLTSGRGTVTQYF. The CDR3, as DNA: TGTGCCAGCAGCCTGACTAGCGGGAGGGGCACAGTTACGCAGTATTTT.

This clonotype was observed a handful of times. V usage is TRBV29-1 and J usage is TRBJ2-2; 7 bases fit TRBD1. V lost 7 bases to trimming and J lost 5 bases; unmatched junction nucleotides: 1. From germline, CDR1 is SQVTM and CDR2 ANQGSEA. This CDR3 region has 11 residues. CDR3 in DNA: TGCAGCGCCAGGGGGACCGGGGAGCTGTTTTTT. Its protein product is CSARGTGELFF.

In this sample, this clonotype turned up a few times. The gene calls are TRBV12-3 or TRBV12-4 and TRBJ2-1; TRBD2 matches at 9 bases. With V trimmed by 6 bases and J by 4 bases, 10 bases remained unmatched. This CDR3 has 16 amino acids. CDR3 in amino acids: CASSPPGLAVYNEQFF. The CDR3, as DNA: TGTGCCAGCAGCCCCCCGGGACTAGCTGTTTACAATGAGCAGTTCTTC.

The chain is built from TRBV7-3 and TRBJ2-3, with 8 bases that match TRBD2. The germline gives CDR1 SGHTA, CDR2 FQGTGA. J lost 0 bases, V lost 5 bases, and 7 bases had no gene match. This CDR3 spans 16 amino acids. As DNA, the CDR3 is TGTGCCAGCAGCACCGTCCGGGAGGGAAGCACAGATACGCAGTATTTT. It translates to CASSTVREGSTDTQYF.

The rearrangement links TRBV2 to TRBJ1-5; D ambiguous. Deletions cut 9 bases from V and 0 bases from J, with 6 bases between. This CDR3 is 12 amino acids long. CDR1 is SNHLY, CDR2 FYNNEI, per germline. The CDR3 here is CASSDSNQPQHF. For the CDR3, the DNA is TGTGCCAGTTCGGATAGCAATCAGCCCCAGCATTTT.

The rearrangement joins TRBV20-1 to TRBJ2-5; D is perhaps TRBD1 (5 bases). Trimming removed 3 bases at V and 0 bases at J, with 11 bases between. This CDR3 comprises 14 residues. Germline V gene lookup returns CDR1 DFQATT and CDR2 SNEGSKA (reference sequence). The CDR3 sequence is CSASAGWYQETQYF. The CDR3 DNA follows: TGCAGTGCTAGTGCAGGGTGGTACCAAGAGACCCAGTACTTC.

This clonotype was seen only a few times. The J gene is TRBJ1-5, the V gene TRBV10-3; 7 bases fit TRBD1. Germline CDR1 ENHRY, CDR2 SYGVKD. Trimming took 0 bases from V and 4 from J; bases not matched to a gene: 6. This CDR3 region has 16 residues. In DNA form, the CDR3 reads TGTGCCATCAGTGAGTCCCCGGGACAGAGAAATCAGCCCCAGCATTTT. This gives the protein CAISESPGQRNQPQHF.

This clonotype was picked up a small number of times. The rearrangement links TRBV9 to TRBJ2-5; 8 bases line up with TRBD1. CDR3 size: 15 residues. Germline values: CDR1 SGDLS, CDR2 YYNGEE. V was pared by 5 bases and J by 3 bases, with 9 bases of the junction left unmatched. The CDR3 DNA reads TGTGCCAGCAGTGAATCAGGGGGCTCAGAAGAGACCCAGTACTTC. This encodes CASSESGGSEETQYF. Full variable domain (outside the CDR3, taken from reference TRBV9 and TRBJ2-5): DSGVTQTPKHLITATGQRVTLRCSPRSGDLSVYWYQQSLDQGLQFLIQYYNGEERAKGNILERFSAQQFPDLHSELNLSSLELGDSALYFCASSESGGSEETQYFGPGTRLLVL.

V gene TRBV15 combines with J gene TRBJ1-3; D not resolved. V lost 0 bases, J lost 2 bases, and 11 bases lay in between. This CDR3 comprises 16 residues. Germline V CDR1 and CDR2: LNHNV, YYDKDF (reference sequence). This CDR3 reads CATSRDAPFAGNTIYF. For the CDR3, the DNA is TGTGCCACCAGCAGAGATGCGCCCTTCGCTGGAAACACCATATATTTT.

This clonotype came up a few times. This chain uses TRBV4-2 with TRBJ2-1; 12 nucleotides match TRBD2. V dropped 3 bases and J dropped 7; count of bases not matched to a gene: 7. The germline V gene has CDR1 LGHNA and CDR2 YNFKEQ. This CDR3 spans 16 amino acids. CDR3 sequence reads: CASSQDGTSGLNEQFF. The CDR3 DNA follows: TGTGCCAGCAGCCAGGACGGGACTAGCGGGTTGAATGAGCAGTTCTTC.

V gene TRBV6-5 combines with J gene TRBJ2-3; no definite D call. The germline V gene encodes CDR1 MNHEY and CDR2 SVGAGI. This CDR3 is built from 13 residues. Trimming took 2 bases from V and 4 from J, leaving 7 bases between them. CDR3 sequence: CASSYEVADTQYF. In DNA, the CDR3 is TGTGCCAGCAGTTACGAGGTGGCAGATACGCAGTATTTT.

CDR3 in amino acids: CASSHPVEGLGYEQYF. In DNA, the CDR3 is TGCGCCAGCAGCCACCCCGTTGAGGGGCTAGGGTACGAGCAGTACTTC. V is TRBV4-1 and J is TRBJ2-7; TRBD1 or TRBD2 may be the D gene (5 bases each). Germline-derived CDR1 and CDR2 are MGHRA and YSYEKL. V was cut by 3 bases and J by 4 bases, with 19 bases left in between. This CDR3 has 16 amino acids.

J is TRBJ1-5 and V is TRBV9, with TRBD1 matching 7 bases. V shed 1 base, J shed 2 bases, and the junction held 3 bases outside the gene matches. In germline, CDR1 is SGDLS, CDR2 YYNGEE. The length of the CDR3 is 15 residues. In DNA, the CDR3 is TGTGCCAGCAGCGTAACAGGGACAGGCAATCAGCCCCAGCATTTT. Protein: CASSVTGTGNQPQHF.

This clonotype was observed a few times. V gene TRBV20-1 combines with J gene TRBJ1-1; 8 nucleotides match TRBD1. CDR1 and CDR2 (germline): DFQATT, SNEGSKA (reference sequence). V lost 6 bases to trimming and J lost 1 base; unmatched junction nucleotides: 7. The CDR3 runs 14 residues. The CDR3 DNA is TGCAGTGCCTCGGGACAGGTGGCGAACACTGAAGCTTTCTTT. This sequence encodes CSASGQVANTEAFF.

The chain joins TRBV20-1 to TRBJ2-3; 10 positions match TRBD2. The germline V gene encodes CDR1 DFQATT and CDR2 SNEGSKA (reference sequence). J lost 5 bases, V lost 8 bases, and 7 bases had no gene match. The CDR3 covers 13 residues. CDR3 sequence reads: CSCLAGVKDTQYF. The CDR3 DNA reads as TGCAGTTGCCTAGCGGGAGTGAAAGATACGCAGTATTTT.

This clonotype appeared a few times. The rearrangement uses TRBV29-1 and TRBJ2-3; possibly TRBD1 for D (6 bases). The CDR3 is 10 residues long. Germline V CDR1 and CDR2: SQVTM, ANQGSEA. The V gene lost 2 bases and the J gene lost 10 bases, with 7 bases spanning the gap. The CDR3 protein is CSVEQGSQYF. The CDR3 DNA reads as TGCAGCGTTGAACAGGGGTCGCAGTATTTT.

The rearrangement joins TRBV12-3 or TRBV12-4 to TRBJ1-4, with D maybe TRBD1 (6 bases). This CDR3 spans 14 amino acids. The V gene lost 6 bases and the J gene lost 7 bases, with 15 bases spanning the gap. This chain's CDR3 is CASRPQGTSEKLFF. In DNA, the CDR3 is TGTGCCAGCAGACCACAGGGAACAAGTGAAAAACTGTTTTTT.